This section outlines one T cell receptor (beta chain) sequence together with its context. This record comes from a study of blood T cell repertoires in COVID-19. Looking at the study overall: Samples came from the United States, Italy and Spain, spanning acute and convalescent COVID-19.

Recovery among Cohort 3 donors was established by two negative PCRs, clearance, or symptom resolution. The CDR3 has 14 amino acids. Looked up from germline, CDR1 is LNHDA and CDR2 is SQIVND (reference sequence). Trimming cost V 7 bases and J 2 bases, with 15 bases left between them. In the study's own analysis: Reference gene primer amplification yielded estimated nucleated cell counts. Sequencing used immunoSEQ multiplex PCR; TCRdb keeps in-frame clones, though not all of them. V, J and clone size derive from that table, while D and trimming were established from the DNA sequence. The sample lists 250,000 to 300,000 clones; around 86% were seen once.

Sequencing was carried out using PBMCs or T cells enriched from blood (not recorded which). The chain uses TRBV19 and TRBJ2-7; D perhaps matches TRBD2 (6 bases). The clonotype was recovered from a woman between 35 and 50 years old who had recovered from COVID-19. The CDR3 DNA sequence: TGTGCCAGTAAGGACGGGAGTACCCCCTACGAGCAGTACTTC. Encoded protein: CASKDGSTPYEQYF.